This T cell receptor (beta chain) was profiled in a study of OX40 agonist ivuxolimab in advanced cancers. As to this clone: Its target is unknown.

Whole-study results and caveats: Normalized T-cell clonal expansion was also low in some nonresponders. Clonal expansion was among the lowest in partial responders at 0.1-3.0 mg/kg, especially CD8+.

CDR3 length: 15 amino acids. Germline V gives CDR1 SGHNT, CDR2 YYREEE (reference sequence). Trimming at V came to 0 bases and at J to 4 bases, leaving 3 bases not matched to a gene. Assay used: immunoSEQ multiplex PCR; TCRdb lists only in-frame clones, some missing. The table has over 100,000 clones, 90% seen once. The sample was CD4+ or CD8+ T cells sorted from blood, taken in a trial of the OX40 agonist ivuxolimab. The sequence derives from an adult with an advanced solid tumor such as melanoma, head and neck, liver or kidney cancer. The chain has TRBV5-4 and TRBJ1-3; 8 bases line up with TRBD1. CDR3 sequence: CASSLDRGGGNTIYF. The CDR3, as DNA: TGTGCCAGCAGCTTGGACAGGGGGGGAGGAAACACCATATATTTT.